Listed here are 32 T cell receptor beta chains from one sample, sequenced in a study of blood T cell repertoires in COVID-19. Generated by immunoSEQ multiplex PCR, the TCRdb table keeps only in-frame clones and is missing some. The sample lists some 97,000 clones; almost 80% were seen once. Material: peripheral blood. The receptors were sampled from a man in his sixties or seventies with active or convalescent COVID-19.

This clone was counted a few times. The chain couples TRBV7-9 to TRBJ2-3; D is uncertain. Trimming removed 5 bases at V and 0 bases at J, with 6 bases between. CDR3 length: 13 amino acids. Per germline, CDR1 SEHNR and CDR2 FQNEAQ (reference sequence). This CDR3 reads CASSPLSTDTQYF. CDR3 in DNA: TGTGCCAGCAGCCCTCTAAGCACAGATACGCAGTATTTT.

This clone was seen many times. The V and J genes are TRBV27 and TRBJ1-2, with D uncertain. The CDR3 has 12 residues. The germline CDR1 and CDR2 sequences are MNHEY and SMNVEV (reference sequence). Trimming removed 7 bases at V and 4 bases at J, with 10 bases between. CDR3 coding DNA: TGTGCCAGCAAAGGAACAGCCTATGGCTACACCTTC. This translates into CASKGTAYGYTF.

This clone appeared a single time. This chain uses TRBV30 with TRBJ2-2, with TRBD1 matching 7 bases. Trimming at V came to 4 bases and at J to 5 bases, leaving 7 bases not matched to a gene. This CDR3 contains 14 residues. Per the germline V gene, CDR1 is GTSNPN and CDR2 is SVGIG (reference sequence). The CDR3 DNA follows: TGTGCCTGGAACCCAGGGGGTGAGACCGGGGAGCTGTTTTTT. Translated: CAWNPGGETGELFF.

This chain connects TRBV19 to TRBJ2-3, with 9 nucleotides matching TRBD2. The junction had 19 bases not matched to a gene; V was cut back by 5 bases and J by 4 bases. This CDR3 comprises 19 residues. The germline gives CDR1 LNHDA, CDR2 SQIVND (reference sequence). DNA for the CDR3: TGTGCCAGTAGTGGCAATAGCGGGAGTACTTACCGACATCCAGATACGCAGTATTTT. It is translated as CASSGNSGSTYRHPDTQYF.

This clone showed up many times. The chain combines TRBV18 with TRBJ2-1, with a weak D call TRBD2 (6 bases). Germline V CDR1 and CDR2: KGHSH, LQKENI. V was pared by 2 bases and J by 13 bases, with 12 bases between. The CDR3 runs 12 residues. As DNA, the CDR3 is TGTGCCAGCTCACCAGGAGGGAGCGACCAGTTCTTC. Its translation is CASSPGGSDQFF.

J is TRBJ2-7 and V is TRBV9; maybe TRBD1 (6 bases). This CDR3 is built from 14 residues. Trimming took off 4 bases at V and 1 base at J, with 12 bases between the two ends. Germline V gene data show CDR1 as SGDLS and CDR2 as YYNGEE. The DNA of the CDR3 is TGTGCCAGCAGCCCCGGGACAATGTCCTACGAGCAGTACTTC. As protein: CASSPGTMSYEQYF.

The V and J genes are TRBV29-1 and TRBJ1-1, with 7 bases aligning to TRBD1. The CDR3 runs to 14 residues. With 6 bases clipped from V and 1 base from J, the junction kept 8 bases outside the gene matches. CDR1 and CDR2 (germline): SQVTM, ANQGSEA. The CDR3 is CSVAGGWENTEAFF. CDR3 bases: TGCAGCGTCGCAGGGGGTTGGGAGAACACTGAAGCTTTCTTT. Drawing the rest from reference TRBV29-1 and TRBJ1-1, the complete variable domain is SAVISQKPSRDICQRGTSLTIQCQVDSQVTMMFWYRQQPGQSLTLIATANQGSEATYESGFVIDKFPISRPNLTFSTLTVSNMSPEDSSIYLCSVAGGWENTEAFFGQGTRLTVV.

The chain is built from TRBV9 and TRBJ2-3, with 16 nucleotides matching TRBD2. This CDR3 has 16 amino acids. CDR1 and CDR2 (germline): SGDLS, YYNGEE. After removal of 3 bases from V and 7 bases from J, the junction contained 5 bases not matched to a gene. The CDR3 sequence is CASSEGLAGGQNTQYF. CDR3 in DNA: TGTGCCAGCAGCGAGGGACTAGCGGGAGGGCAAAATACGCAGTATTTT.

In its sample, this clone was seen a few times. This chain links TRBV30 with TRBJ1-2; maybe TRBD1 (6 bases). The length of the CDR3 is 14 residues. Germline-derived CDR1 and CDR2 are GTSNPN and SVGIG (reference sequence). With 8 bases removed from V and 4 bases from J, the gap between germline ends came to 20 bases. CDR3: CAVGGPQRAYGYTF. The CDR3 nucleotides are TGTGCCGTAGGGGGACCTCAAAGGGCCTATGGCTACACCTTC.

CDR3 DNA: TGTGCTACTACCCTCTCTCCGGGACAGGGAGTATACGAGCAGTACTTC. Encoded protein: CATTLSPGQGVYEQYF. The V call is TRBV12-5, the J call TRBJ2-7, with 9 bases aligning to TRBD1. The CDR3 loop spans 16 amino acids. Trimming cost V 10 bases and J 4 bases; bases outside gene matches: 17. Germline V gene data show CDR1 as LGHNT and CDR2 as FRNRAP.

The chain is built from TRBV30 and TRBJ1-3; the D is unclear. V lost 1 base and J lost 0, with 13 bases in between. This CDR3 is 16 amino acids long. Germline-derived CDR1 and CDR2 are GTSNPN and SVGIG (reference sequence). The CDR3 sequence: CAWSEGQEASGNTIYF. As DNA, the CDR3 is TGTGCCTGGAGTGAAGGGCAGGAGGCCTCTGGAAACACCATATATTTT.

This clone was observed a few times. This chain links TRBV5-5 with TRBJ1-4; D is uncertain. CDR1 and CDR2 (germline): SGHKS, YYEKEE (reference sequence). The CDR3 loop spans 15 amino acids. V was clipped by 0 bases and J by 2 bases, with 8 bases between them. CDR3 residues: CASSLDPGTNEKLFF. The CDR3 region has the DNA TGTGCCAGCAGCTTGGACCCCGGGACTAATGAAAAACTGTTTTTT.

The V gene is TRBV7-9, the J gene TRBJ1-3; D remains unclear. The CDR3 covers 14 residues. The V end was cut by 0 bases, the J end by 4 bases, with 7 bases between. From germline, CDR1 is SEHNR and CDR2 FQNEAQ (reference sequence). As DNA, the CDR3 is TGTGCCAGCAGCTTAGCACAGCAAGGAAACACCATATATTTT. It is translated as CASSLAQQGNTIYF.

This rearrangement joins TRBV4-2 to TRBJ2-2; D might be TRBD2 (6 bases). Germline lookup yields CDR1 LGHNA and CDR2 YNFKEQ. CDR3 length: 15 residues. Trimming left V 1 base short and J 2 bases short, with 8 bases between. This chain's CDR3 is CASSQGDFNTGELFF. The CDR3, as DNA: TGTGCCAGCAGCCAAGGGGACTTTAACACCGGGGAGCTGTTTTTT.

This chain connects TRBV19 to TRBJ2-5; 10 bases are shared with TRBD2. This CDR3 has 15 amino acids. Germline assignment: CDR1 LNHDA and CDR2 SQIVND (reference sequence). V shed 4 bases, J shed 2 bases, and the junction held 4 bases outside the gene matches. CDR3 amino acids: CASSRLAGGQETQYF. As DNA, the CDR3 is TGTGCCAGTAGTAGGTTAGCGGGGGGACAAGAGACCCAGTACTTC.

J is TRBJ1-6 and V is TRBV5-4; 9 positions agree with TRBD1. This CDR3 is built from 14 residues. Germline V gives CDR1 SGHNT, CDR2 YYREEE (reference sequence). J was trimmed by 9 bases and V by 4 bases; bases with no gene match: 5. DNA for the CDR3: TGTGCCAGCAGCCCGGGACAGGGCAGTTCACCCCTCCACTTT. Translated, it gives CASSPGQGSSPLHF.

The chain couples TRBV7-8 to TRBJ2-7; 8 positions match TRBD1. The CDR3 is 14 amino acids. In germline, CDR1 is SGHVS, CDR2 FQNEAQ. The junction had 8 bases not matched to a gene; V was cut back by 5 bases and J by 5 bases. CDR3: CASSKGQAPDEQYF. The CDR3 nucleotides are TGTGCCAGCAGCAAGGGACAGGCCCCTGACGAGCAGTACTTC.

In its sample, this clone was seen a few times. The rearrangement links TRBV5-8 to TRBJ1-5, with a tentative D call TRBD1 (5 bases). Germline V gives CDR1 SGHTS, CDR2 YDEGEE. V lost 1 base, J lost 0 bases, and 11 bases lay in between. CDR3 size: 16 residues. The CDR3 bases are TGTGCCAGCAGCTTGTCTGGGGGGAATAGCAATCAGCCCCAGCATTTT. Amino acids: CASSLSGGNSNQPQHF.

Here the CDR3 DNA reads TGCAGCGTGACACTACACTATCACGCGGGTGAAAAACTGTTTTTT. It yields the protein CSVTLHYHAGEKLFF. The J gene is TRBJ1-4, the V gene TRBV29-1, with D unresolved. The CDR3 has 15 residues. Germline lookup yields CDR1 SQVTM and CDR2 ANQGSEA. Trimming took off 6 bases at V and 7 bases at J, with 21 bases between the two ends.

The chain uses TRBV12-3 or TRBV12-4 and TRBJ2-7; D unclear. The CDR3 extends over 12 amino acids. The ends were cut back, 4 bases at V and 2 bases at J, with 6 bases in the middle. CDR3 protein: CASSSDTYEQYF. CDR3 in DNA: TGTGCCAGCAGTTCAGACACCTACGAGCAGTACTTC.

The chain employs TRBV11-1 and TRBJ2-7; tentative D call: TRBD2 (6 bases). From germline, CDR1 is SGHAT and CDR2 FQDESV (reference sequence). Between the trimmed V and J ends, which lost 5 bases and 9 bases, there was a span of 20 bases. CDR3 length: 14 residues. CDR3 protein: CASSPTHVGGPQYF. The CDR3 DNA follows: TGTGCCAGCAGCCCCACCCACGTGGGGGGACCGCAGTACTTC.

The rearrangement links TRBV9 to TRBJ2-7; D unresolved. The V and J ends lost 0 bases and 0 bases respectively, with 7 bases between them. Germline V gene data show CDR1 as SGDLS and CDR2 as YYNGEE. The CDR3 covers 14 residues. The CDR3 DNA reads TGTGCCAGCAGCGTAGGCGTCGCCTCCTACGAGCAGTACTTC. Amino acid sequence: CASSVGVASYEQYF.

CDR3 sequence reads: CASTIRYGYGYTF. The DNA for the CDR3 is TGTGCCAGCACCATACGGTACGGCTATGGCTACACCTTC. The rearrangement joins TRBV27 to TRBJ1-2; D not certain. Looked up from germline, CDR1 is MNHEY and CDR2 is SMNVEV (reference sequence). V lost 7 bases, J lost 4 bases, and 13 bases lay in between. The CDR3 consists of 13 residues.

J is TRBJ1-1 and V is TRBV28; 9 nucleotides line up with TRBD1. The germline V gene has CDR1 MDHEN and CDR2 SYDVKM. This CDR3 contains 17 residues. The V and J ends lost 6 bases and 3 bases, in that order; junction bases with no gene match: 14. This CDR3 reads CASSSAYRGLKYTEAFF. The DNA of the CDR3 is TGTGCCAGCAGCTCGGCCTACAGGGGGCTCAAGTACACTGAAGCTTTCTTT.

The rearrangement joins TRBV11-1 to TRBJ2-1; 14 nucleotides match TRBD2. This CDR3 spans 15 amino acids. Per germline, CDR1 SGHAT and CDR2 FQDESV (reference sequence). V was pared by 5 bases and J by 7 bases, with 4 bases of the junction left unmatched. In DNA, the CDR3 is TGTGCCAGCAGCCTCGGGACTAGCGGGAGAAATGAGCAGTTCTTC. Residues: CASSLGTSGRNEQFF.

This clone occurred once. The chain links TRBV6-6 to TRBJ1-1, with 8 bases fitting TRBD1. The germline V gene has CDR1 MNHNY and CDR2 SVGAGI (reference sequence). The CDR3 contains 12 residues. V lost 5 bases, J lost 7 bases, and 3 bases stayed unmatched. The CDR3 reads CASSQQGGEAFF. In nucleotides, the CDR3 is TGTGCCAGCAGTCAACAGGGGGGTGAAGCTTTCTTT.

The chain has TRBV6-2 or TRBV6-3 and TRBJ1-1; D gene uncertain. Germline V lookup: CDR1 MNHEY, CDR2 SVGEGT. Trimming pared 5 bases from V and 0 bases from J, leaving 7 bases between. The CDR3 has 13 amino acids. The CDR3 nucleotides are TGTGCCAGCAGTGCCACAGTGAACACTGAAGCTTTCTTT. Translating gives CASSATVNTEAFF.

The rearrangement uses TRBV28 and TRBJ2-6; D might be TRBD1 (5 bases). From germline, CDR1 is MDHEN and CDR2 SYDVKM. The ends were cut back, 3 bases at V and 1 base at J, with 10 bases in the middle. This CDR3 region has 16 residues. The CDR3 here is CASSFWAGSGANVLTF. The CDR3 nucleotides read TGTGCCAGCAGTTTTTGGGCAGGGTCTGGGGCCAACGTCCTGACTTTC.

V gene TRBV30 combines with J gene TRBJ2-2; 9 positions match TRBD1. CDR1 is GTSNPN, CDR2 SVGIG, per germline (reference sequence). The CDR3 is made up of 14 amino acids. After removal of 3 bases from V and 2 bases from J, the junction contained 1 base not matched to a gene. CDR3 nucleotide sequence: TGTGCCTGGAGGACAGGGGGAAACACCGGGGAGCTGTTTTTT. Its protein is CAWRTGGNTGELFF.

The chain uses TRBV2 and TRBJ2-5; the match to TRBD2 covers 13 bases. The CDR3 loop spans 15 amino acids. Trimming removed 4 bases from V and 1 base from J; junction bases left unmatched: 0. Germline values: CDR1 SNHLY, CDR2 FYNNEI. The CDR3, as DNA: TGTGCCAGCAGTGGACTAGCGGGAGGCCAAGAGACCCAGTACTTC. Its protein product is CASSGLAGGQETQYF. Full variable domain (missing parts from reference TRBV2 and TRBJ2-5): EPEVTQTPSHQVTQMGQEVILRCVPISNHLYFYWYRQILGQKVEFLVSFYNNEISEKSEIFDDQFSVERPDGSNFTLKIRSTKLEDSAMYFCASSGLAGGQETQYFGPGTRLLVL.

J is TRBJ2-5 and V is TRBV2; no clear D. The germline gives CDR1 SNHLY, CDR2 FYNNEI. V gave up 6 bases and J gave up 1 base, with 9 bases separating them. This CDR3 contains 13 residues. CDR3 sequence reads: CASRDTFQETQYF. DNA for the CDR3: TGTGCCAGCAGAGACACCTTCCAAGAGACCCAGTACTTC. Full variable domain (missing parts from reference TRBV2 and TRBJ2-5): EPEVTQTPSHQVTQMGQEVILRCVPISNHLYFYWYRQILGQKVEFLVSFYNNEISEKSEIFDDQFSVERPDGSNFTLKIRSTKLEDSAMYFCASRDTFQETQYFGPGTRLLVL.

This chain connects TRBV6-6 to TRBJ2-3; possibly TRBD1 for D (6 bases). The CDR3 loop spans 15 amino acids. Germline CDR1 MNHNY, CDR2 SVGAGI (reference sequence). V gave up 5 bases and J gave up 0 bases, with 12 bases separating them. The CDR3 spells CASSPTGASTDTQYF. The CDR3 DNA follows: TGTGCCAGCAGTCCGACAGGAGCTAGCACAGATACGCAGTATTTT.